This TCR beta chain was sequenced during a study of shared clonotypes between healthy human individuals. About the study: Per donor, three plates held CD4 naive cells, three held CD4 memory, two held CD8 naive and one held CD8 memory.

Generated by immunoSEQ multiplex PCR, the TCRdb table keeps only in-frame clones and is missing some. The sample yields about 1 million clones, roughly 80% seen once. Investigators divided CD4+ cells into CD45RA+ naive and CD45RA-negative memory subsets. Germline V lookup: CDR1 LGHNA, CDR2 YNFKEQ. Trimming left V 1 base short and J 3 bases short, with 15 bases between. The CDR3 loop spans 16 amino acids. To note about this clone: Its antigen is still unknown.

General observations from the study: Larger estimated richness was generally seen in naive subsets than in memory subsets.

Sequenced: memory CD4+ T cells sorted from blood. Subset meaning: CD45RA-negative fraction. This chain connects TRBV4-2 to TRBJ1-1; perhaps TRBD1 as D (5 bases). The source of this sequence is a man between 18 and 35 years old in good health. The DNA of the CDR3 is TGTGCCAGCAGCCAAGGGGGCGGGACGGCGGACACTGAAGCTTTCTTT. It specifies CASSQGGGTADTEAFF.